A single T cell receptor beta chain is shown here with its context. This specimen belongs to a study of blood T cell repertoires in COVID-19. At the level of the study: T cells, B-cell-depleted T cells, or PBMCs supplied cDNA or gDNA.

Original methodology: Amplifying reference gene primers gave estimates of nucleated cell counts. The assay was immunoSEQ multiplex PCR, and TCRdb's table has in-frame clones only and misses some. That table gives V, J and clone size, and the DNA gave D and trimming. The sample holds 250,000 to 350,000 clones, 89% seen once. Sequencing was done on a sample of peripheral blood. This TCR derives from a middle-aged woman who had recovered from COVID-19.

The CDR3 here is CASRGTLETNYGYTF. The CDR3 region has the DNA TGTGCCAGCAGGGGGACACTAGAAACTAACTATGGCTACACCTTC. V usage is TRBV6-5 and J usage is TRBJ1-2; TRBD1 is a possible D gene (6 bases). V lost 6 bases and J lost 0, with 14 bases in between. Germline loops: CDR1 MNHEY, CDR2 SVGAGI. CDR3 length: 15 amino acids.